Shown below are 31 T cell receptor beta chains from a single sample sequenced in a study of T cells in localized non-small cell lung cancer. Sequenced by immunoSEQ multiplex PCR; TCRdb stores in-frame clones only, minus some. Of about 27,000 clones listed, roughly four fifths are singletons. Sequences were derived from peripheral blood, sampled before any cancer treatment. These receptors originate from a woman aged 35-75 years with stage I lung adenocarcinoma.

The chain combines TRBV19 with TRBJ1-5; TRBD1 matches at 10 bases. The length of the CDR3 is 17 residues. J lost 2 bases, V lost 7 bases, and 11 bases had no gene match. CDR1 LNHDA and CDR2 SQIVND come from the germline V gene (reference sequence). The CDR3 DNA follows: TGTGCCAGTACCTTCCGGGACAGGGGTAGTGGCAATCAGCCCCAGCATTTT. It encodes CASTFRDRGSGNQPQHF.

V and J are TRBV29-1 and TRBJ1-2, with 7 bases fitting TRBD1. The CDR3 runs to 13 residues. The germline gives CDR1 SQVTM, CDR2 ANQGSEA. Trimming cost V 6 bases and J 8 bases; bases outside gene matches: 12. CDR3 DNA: TGCAGCGTGTGGTCAGGGGGGGCGGAGGGCTACACCTTC. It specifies CSVWSGGAEGYTF.

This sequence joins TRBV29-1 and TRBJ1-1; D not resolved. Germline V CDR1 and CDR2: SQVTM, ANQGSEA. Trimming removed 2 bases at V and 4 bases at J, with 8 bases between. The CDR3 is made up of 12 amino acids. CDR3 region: CSVESQVTEAFF. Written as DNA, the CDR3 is TGCAGCGTTGAAAGCCAGGTCACTGAAGCTTTCTTT.

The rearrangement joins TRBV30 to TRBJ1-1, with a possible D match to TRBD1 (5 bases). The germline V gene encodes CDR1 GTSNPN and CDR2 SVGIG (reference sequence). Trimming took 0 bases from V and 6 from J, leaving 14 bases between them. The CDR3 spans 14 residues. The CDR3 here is CAWSVRFGDSEAFF. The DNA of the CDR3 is TGTGCCTGGAGTGTACGATTCGGGGACTCTGAAGCTTTCTTT.

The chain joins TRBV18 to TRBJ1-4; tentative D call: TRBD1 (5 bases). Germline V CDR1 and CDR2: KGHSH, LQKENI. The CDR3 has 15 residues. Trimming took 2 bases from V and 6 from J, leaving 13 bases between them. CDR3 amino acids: CASSPISRGDEKLFF. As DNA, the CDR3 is TGTGCCAGCTCACCAATATCTAGAGGGGATGAAAAACTGTTTTTT.

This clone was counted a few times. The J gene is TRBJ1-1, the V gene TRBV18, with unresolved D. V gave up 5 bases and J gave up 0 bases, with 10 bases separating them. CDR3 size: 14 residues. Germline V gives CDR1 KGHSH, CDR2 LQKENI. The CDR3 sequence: CASSAATMNTEAFF. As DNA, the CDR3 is TGTGCCAGCTCAGCCGCAACTATGAACACTGAAGCTTTCTTT. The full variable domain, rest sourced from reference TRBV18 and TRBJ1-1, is NAGVMQNPRHLVRRRGQEARLRCSPMKGHSHVYWYRQLPEEGLKFMVYLQKENIIDESGMPKERFSAEFPKEGPSILRIQQVVRGDSAAYFCASSAATMNTEAFFGQGTRLTVV.

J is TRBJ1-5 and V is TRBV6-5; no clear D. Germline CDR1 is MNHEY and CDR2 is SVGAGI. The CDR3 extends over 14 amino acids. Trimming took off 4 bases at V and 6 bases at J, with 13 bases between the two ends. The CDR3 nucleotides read TGTGCCAGCAGTTTAACGAGTGAGGGTCAGCCCCAGCATTTT. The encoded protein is CASSLTSEGQPQHF.

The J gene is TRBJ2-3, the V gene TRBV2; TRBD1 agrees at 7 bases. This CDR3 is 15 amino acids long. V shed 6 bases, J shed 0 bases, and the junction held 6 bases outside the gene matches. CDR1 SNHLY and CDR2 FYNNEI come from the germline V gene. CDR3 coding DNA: TGTGCCAGCAGCGTCGGACAGGTTAGCACAGATACGCAGTATTTT. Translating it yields CASSVGQVSTDTQYF.

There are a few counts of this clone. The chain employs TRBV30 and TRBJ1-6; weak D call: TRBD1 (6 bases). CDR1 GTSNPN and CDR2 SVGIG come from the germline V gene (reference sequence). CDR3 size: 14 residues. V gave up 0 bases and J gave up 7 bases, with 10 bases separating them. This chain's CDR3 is CAWSVRRGNSPLHF. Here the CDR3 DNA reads TGTGCCTGGAGTGTACGCAGGGGAAATTCACCCCTCCACTTT.

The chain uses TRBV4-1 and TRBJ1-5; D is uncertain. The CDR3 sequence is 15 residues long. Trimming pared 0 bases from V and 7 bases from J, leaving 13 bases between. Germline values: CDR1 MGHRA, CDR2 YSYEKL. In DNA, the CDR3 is TGCGCCAGCAGCCAAGATCAAGACCTCCGGCAGCCCCAGCATTTT. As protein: CASSQDQDLRQPQHF.

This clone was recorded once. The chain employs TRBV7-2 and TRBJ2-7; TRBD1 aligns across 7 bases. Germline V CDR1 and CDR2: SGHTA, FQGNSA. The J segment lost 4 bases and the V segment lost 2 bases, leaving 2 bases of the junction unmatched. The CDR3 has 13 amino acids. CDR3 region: CASSLLQGYEQYF. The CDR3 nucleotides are TGTGCCAGCAGCTTACTACAGGGGTACGAGCAGTACTTC.

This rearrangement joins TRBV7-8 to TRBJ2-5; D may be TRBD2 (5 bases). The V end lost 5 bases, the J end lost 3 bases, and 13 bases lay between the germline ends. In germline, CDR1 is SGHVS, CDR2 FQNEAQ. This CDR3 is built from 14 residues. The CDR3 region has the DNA TGTGCCAGCAGCCCTAGCAGGACGAAAGAGACCCAGTACTTC. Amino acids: CASSPSRTKETQYF.

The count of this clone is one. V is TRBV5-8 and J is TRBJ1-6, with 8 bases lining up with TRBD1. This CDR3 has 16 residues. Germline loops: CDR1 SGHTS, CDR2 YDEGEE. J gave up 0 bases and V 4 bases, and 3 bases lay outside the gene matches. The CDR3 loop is CASSGTGSSYNSPLHF. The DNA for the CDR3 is TGTGCCAGCAGCGGGACAGGTAGCTCCTATAATTCACCCCTCCACTTT.

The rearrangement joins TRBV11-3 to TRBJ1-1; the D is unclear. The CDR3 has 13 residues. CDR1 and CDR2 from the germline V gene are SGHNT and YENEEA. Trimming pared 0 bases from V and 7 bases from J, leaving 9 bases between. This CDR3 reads CASSLESFSEAFF. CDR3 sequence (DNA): TGTGCCAGCAGCTTAGAGTCGTTTAGTGAAGCTTTCTTT.

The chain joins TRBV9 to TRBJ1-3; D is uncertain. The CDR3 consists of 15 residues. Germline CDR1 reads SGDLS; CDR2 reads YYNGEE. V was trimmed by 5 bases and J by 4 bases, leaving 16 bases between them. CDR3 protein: CASSPSGIPGNTIYF. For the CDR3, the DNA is TGTGCCAGCAGTCCTTCGGGGATTCCCGGAAACACCATATATTTT. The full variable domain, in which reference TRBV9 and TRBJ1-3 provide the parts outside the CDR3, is DSGVTQTPKHLITATGQRVTLRCSPRSGDLSVYWYQQSLDQGLQFLIQYYNGEERAKGNILERFSAQQFPDLHSELNLSSLELGDSALYFCASSPSGIPGNTIYFGEGSWLTVV.

This CDR3 reads CASSPGFNQPQHF. CDR3 nucleotide sequence: TGTGCCAGCAGCCCCGGCTTCAATCAGCCCCAGCATTTT. The chain combines TRBV7-7 with TRBJ1-5; D gene unclear. CDR3 length: 13 residues. V dropped 5 bases and J dropped 3 bases, with 8 bases sitting between them. Per the germline V gene, CDR1 is SSHAT and CDR2 is FNYEAQ (reference sequence).

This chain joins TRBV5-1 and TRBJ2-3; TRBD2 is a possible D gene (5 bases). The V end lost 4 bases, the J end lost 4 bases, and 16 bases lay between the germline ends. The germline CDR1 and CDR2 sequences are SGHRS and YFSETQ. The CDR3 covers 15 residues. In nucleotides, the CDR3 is TGCGCCAGCAGCGCCTACACCTCCGGGGCAGATACGCAGTATTTT. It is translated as CASSAYTSGADTQYF.

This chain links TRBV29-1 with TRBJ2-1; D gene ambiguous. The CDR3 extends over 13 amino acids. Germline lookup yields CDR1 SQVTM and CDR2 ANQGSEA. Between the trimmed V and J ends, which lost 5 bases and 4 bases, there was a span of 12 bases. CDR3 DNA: TGCAGCGTTCTGGTTGGTGCTTACAATGAGCAGTTCTTC. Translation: CSVLVGAYNEQFF.

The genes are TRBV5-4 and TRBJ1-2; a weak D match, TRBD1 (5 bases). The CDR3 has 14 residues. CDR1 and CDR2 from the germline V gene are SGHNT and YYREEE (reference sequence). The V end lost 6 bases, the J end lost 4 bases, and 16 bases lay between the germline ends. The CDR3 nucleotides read TGTGCCAGCACCGGGGAAGGGGCGATCTATGGCTACACCTTC. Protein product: CASTGEGAIYGYTF.

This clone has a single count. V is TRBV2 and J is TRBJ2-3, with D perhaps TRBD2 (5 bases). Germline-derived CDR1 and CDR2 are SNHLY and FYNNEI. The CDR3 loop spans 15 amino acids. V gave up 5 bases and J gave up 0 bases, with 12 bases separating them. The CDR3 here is CASSLADLSTDTQYF. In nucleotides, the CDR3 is TGTGCCAGCAGTCTAGCAGATCTTAGCACAGATACGCAGTATTTT.

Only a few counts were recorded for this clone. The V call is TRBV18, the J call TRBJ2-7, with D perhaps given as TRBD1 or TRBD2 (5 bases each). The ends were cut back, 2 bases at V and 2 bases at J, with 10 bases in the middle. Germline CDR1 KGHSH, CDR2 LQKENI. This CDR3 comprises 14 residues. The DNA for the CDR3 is TGTGCCAGCTCACCAGGGACGGCAACCTACGAGCAGTACTTC. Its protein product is CASSPGTATYEQYF.

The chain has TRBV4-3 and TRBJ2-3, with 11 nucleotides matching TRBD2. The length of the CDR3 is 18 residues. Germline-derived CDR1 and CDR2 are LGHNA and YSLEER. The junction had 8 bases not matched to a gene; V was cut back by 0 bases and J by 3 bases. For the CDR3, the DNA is TGCGCCAGCAGCCAAGATTGGGTAGCGGGGGGGCCGACAGATACGCAGTATTTT. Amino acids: CASSQDWVAGGPTDTQYF.

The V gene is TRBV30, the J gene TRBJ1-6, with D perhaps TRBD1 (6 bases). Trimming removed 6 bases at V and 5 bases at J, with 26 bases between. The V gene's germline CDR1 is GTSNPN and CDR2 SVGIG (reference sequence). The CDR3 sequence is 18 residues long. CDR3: CACLTGSSLATNNSPLHF. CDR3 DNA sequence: TGTGCCTGCTTGACAGGTTCTTCTCTGGCCACCAATAATTCACCCCTCCACTTT.

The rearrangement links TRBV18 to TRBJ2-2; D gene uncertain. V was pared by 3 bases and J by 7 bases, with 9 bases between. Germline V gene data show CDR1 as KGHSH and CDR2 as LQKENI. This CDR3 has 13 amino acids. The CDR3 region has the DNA TGTGCCAGCTCACCCGCAAGGGTCGGGGAGCTGTTTTTT. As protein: CASSPARVGELFF.

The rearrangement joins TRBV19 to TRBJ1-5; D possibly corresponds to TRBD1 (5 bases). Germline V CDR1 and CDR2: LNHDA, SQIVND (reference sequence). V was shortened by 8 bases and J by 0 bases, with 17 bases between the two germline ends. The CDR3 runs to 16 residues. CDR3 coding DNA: TGTGCCAGTTTTGCCGGGACTGGATATAGCAATCAGCCCCAGCATTTT. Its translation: CASFAGTGYSNQPQHF.

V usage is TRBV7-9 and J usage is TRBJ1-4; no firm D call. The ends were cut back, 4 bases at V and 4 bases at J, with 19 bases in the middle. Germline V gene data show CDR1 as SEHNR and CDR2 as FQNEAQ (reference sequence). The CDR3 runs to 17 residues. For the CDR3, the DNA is TGTGCCAGCAGCTCATCGCGCCTCGGTCCAAATAATGAAAAACTGTTTTTT. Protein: CASSSSRLGPNNEKLFF.

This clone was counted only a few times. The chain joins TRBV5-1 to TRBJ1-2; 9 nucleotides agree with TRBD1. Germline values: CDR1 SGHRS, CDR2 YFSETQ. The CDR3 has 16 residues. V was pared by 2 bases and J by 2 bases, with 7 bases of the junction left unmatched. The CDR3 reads CASSLMGTGPNYGYTF. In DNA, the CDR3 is TGCGCCAGCAGCTTAATGGGGACAGGGCCCAACTATGGCTACACCTTC. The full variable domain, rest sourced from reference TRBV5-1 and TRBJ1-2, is KAGVTQTPRYLIKTRGQQVTLSCSPISGHRSVSWYQQTPGQGLQFLFEYFSETQRNKGNFPGRFSGRQFSNSRSEMNVSTLELGDSALYLCASSLMGTGPNYGYTFGSGTRLTVV.

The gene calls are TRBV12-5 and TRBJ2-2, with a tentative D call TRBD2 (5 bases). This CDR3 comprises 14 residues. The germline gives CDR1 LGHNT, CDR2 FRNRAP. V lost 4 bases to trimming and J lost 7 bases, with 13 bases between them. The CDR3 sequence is CASGSEAGIGELFF. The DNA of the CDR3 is TGTGCTAGTGGTTCGGAGGCCGGTATCGGGGAGCTGTTTTTT.

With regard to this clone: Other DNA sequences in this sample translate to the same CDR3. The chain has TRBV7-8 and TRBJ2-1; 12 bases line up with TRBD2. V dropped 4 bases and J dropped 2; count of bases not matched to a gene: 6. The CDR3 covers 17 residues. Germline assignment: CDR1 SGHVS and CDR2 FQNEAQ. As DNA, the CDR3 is TGTGCCAGCAGCTCAATACTAGCGGGGGGAACCTACAATGAGCAGTTCTTC. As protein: CASSSILAGGTYNEQFF.

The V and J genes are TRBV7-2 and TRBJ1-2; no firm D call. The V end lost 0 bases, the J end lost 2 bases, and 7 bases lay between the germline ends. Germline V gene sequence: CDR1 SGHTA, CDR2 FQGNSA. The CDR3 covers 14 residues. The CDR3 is CASSLARGNYGYTF. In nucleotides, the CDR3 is TGTGCCAGCAGCTTAGCTCGGGGAAACTATGGCTACACCTTC.

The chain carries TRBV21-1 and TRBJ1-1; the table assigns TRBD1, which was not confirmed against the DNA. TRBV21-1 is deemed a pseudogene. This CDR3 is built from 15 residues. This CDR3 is CASSSQGQGYTEAFF. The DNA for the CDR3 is TGTGCCAGCAGCTCACAGGGACAGGGTTACACTGAAGCTTTCTTT.